The clone carrying this T cell receptor beta chain was recorded many times. Profiles of TCR beta VDJ and CDR3 were generated from a genomic DNA template. Using its own MiXCR run on the reads, TCRdb lists one record per CDR3 protein. The sample shows roughly 260,000 distinct CDR3 sequences, around half of them seen only once. Before being chosen for sequencing, patients had shown CD8+CD57+ cell expansion by flow cytometry. Therapy had not been given to patients before blood sampling. This sample stems from a study of CD8+CD57+ T cells in acquired aplastic anemia. Study information: Average DNA yield from sorted CD4+ and CD8+ cells was approximately 3 ug.

Germline lookup yields CDR1 MNHEY and CDR2 SVGAGI. V trimming: 7 bases; J trimming: 5 bases; junction bases outside the gene matches: 8. This CDR3 is 13 amino acids long. The chain is built from TRBV6-5 and TRBJ2-7; 7 bases map to TRBD2. The sequence was collected from a human donor with aplastic anemia. Input material: sorted CD4+, CD8+, or CD8+CD57+ T cells (not recorded which) from PBMCs. In DNA form, the CDR3 reads TGTGCCAGCACAAAGGGAGGGTTACACGAGCAGTACTTC. Protein sequence: CASTKGGLHEQYF.